Listed below are T cell receptor beta chains from one sample, sequenced in a study of blood T cell repertoires in COVID-19. The assay was immunoSEQ multiplex PCR, and TCRdb's table has in-frame clones only and misses some. The profile shows 150,000 to 200,000 clones, more than 75% of them singletons. The sequencing input was peripheral blood. The receptor source for this set is a woman between 70 and 85 years old with acute or convalescent COVID-19. Both conserved end residues are part of each CDR3. The order of the fields is V gene, clone size, CDR3 protein. Clone size is stated in some rows and not others, as once, few, many or a class when expanded.

v_call: TRBV3-1/TRBV3-2; clone_size: -; cdr3_aa: CASSQGFPTNYGYTF
v_call: TRBV5-4; clone_size: -; cdr3_aa: CASSSAQSRAGYGYTF
v_call: TRBV7-8; clone_size: -; cdr3_aa: CASSRSWAEQYF
v_call: TRBV5-6; clone_size: once; cdr3_aa: CASEGGTVNSPLHF
v_call: TRBV12-3/TRBV12-4; clone_size: once; cdr3_aa: CASSLGEDTEAFF
v_call: TRBV2; clone_size: -; cdr3_aa: CASSEETGLDSPLHF
v_call: TRBV7-9; clone_size: -; cdr3_aa: CASSRQGGGYTF
v_call: TRBV3-1/TRBV3-2; clone_size: -; cdr3_aa: CASSRQGGNSPLHF
v_call: TRBV5-1; clone_size: -; cdr3_aa: CASSFPGQGSEAFF
v_call: TRBV19; clone_size: -; cdr3_aa: CASSKPRGRESYEQFF
v_call: TRBV24-1; clone_size: -; cdr3_aa: CATSDRGQGGRYTF
v_call: TRBV4-2; clone_size: few; cdr3_aa: CASSQAVAGVGGDTQYF
v_call: TRBV6-5; clone_size: -; cdr3_aa: CASSDRGLDTEAFF
v_call: TRBV7-3; clone_size: few; cdr3_aa: CASSLDRDTEAFF
v_call: TRBV6-5; clone_size: -; cdr3_aa: CASSLVPTGGVNEQYF
v_call: TRBV27; clone_size: -; cdr3_aa: CASSLRDRGRAFF
v_call: TRBV25-1; clone_size: -; cdr3_aa: CASSEFTGNTIYF
v_call: TRBV3-1/TRBV3-2; clone_size: -; cdr3_aa: CASSQGGYGRYGYTF
v_call: TRBV15; clone_size: -; cdr3_aa: CATSRDPGHTNTIYF
v_call: TRBV7-2; clone_size: -; cdr3_aa: CASSLGGNTIYF
v_call: TRBV7-2; clone_size: -; cdr3_aa: CASSFTGRDTEAFF
v_call: TRBV6-2/TRBV6-3; clone_size: once; cdr3_aa: CASSSLPGGGEQFF
v_call: TRBV29-1; clone_size: -; cdr3_aa: CSVTSGVAKNIQYF
v_call: TRBV19; clone_size: few; cdr3_aa: CASSSTGGLGQPQHF
v_call: TRBV20-1; clone_size: -; cdr3_aa: CSVQDSYEQYF
v_call: TRBV5-1; clone_size: -; cdr3_aa: CASSRGTSGGYTDTQYF
v_call: TRBV7-2; clone_size: hyperexpanded; cdr3_aa: CASSLNNYRGNTEAFF
v_call: TRBV18; clone_size: -; cdr3_aa: CASSSDRNTEAFF
v_call: TRBV28; clone_size: -; cdr3_aa: CASLYSGTGGLGKAFF
v_call: TRBV7-7; clone_size: -; cdr3_aa: CASSLADGSSYNEQFF
v_call: TRBV28; clone_size: -; cdr3_aa: CASSLTSGRSTDTQYF
v_call: TRBV7-8; clone_size: once; cdr3_aa: CASSFAGRGQPQHF
v_call: TRBV4-1; clone_size: once; cdr3_aa: CASSQGGTSGYEQYF
v_call: TRBV12-3/TRBV12-4; clone_size: -; cdr3_aa: CASSLLSYEQYF
v_call: TRBV10-3; clone_size: -; cdr3_aa: CAISKGEIDTEAFF
v_call: TRBV28; clone_size: -; cdr3_aa: CASSFLTNEQYF
v_call: TRBV9; clone_size: few; cdr3_aa: CASSPGQGYEQYF
v_call: TRBV19; clone_size: few; cdr3_aa: CASTLRDRVYGYTF
v_call: TRBV5-6; clone_size: -; cdr3_aa: CASSWTGEVGQPQHF
v_call: TRBV2; clone_size: few; cdr3_aa: CASSDTGTYYGYTF
v_call: TRBV7-2; clone_size: -; cdr3_aa: CATDGGQGVRETQYF
v_call: TRBV5-4; clone_size: -; cdr3_aa: CASSDLAGYSSYNEQFF
v_call: TRBV3-1/TRBV3-2; clone_size: -; cdr3_aa: CASSHKGLTNEQFF
v_call: TRBV10-3; clone_size: few; cdr3_aa: CAISERQGAYGYTF
v_call: TRBV7-9; clone_size: -; cdr3_aa: CASSLVRYSGRPGEQFF
v_call: TRBV2; clone_size: -; cdr3_aa: CASMGLAGAYEQYF
v_call: TRBV19; clone_size: few; cdr3_aa: CASSTTSPLSYEQYF
v_call: TRBV9; clone_size: -; cdr3_aa: CASSVAGVNTEAFF
v_call: TRBV18; clone_size: -; cdr3_aa: CASSPDSGRGVYGLFF
v_call: TRBV7-7; clone_size: -; cdr3_aa: CASSLAYRGRSGYNEQFF